One sample yielded the 16 T cell receptor beta chains listed below, sequenced in a study of blood T cell repertoires in COVID-19. The data were produced by immunoSEQ multiplex PCR, yet TCRdb's version contains in-frame clones alone and is incomplete. The table records fewer than 200,000 clones, around 90% of them present only once. The material sequenced was PBMCs or T cells enriched from blood (not recorded which). The source of these receptors is a woman aged 18-29 years who had recovered from COVID-19.

The V and J genes are TRBV30 and TRBJ2-2, with a weak D call TRBD1 (6 bases). Trimming stripped 3 bases from V and 5 bases from J, with 10 bases between. The CDR3 is 13 residues long. Germline loops: CDR1 GTSNPN, CDR2 SVGIG (reference sequence). DNA of the CDR3: TGTGCCTGGAGCGATGGACAGACCGGGGAGCTGTTTTTT. This sequence encodes CAWSDGQTGELFF.

The V gene is TRBV6-6, the J gene TRBJ1-2; D might be TRBD1 (6 bases). CDR1 is MNHNY and CDR2 is SVGAGI in the germline V gene (reference sequence). The V end was cut by 0 bases, the J end by 4 bases, with 9 bases between. The length of the CDR3 is 14 residues. The CDR3 spells CASSYSPRGYGYTF. For the CDR3, the DNA is TGTGCCAGCAGTTACTCGCCCAGGGGCTATGGCTACACCTTC.

The chain links TRBV10-3 to TRBJ2-7, with D hard to call. Per germline, CDR1 ENHRY and CDR2 SYGVKD. V was cut by 3 bases and J by 0 bases, with 12 bases left in between. The CDR3 is 15 amino acids. Here the CDR3 reads CAISDWLKSSYEQYF. As DNA, the CDR3 is TGTGCCATCAGTGATTGGTTAAAGAGCTCCTACGAGCAGTACTTC.

The chain has TRBV5-8 and TRBJ1-1, with D hard to call. CDR3 length: 14 amino acids. V lost 4 bases, J lost 0 bases, and 10 bases lay in between. CDR1 and CDR2 from the germline V gene are SGHTS and YDEGEE. CDR3 amino acids: CASSPRRLNTEAFF. The CDR3 DNA is TGTGCCAGCAGCCCCCGCAGGTTGAACACTGAAGCTTTCTTT. Looking up the rest from reference TRBV5-8 and TRBJ1-1 gives the full variable domain: EAGVTQSPTHLIKTRGQQATLRCSPISGHTSVYWYQQALGLGLQFLLWYDEGEERNRGNFPPRFSGRQFPNYSSELNVNALELEDSALYLCASSPRRLNTEAFFGQGTRLTVV.

The V call is TRBV5-8, the J call TRBJ2-1; a possible D gene is TRBD2 (6 bases). V lost 2 bases, J lost 0 bases, and 12 bases lay in between. This CDR3 spans 16 amino acids. In germline, CDR1 is SGHTS, CDR2 YDEGEE. DNA of the CDR3: TGTGCCAGCAGCTTTGGTAGCGGAGGCTCCTACAATGAGCAGTTCTTC. Its protein product is CASSFGSGGSYNEQFF. Using reference TRBV5-8 and TRBJ2-1 for the parts outside the CDR3, the full variable domain is EAGVTQSPTHLIKTRGQQATLRCSPISGHTSVYWYQQALGLGLQFLLWYDEGEERNRGNFPPRFSGRQFPNYSSELNVNALELEDSALYLCASSFGSGGSYNEQFFGPGTRLTVL.

The V call is TRBV5-1, the J call TRBJ2-1; D is unresolved. Germline V gene data show CDR1 as SGHRS and CDR2 as YFSETQ. Trimming stripped 0 bases from V and 8 bases from J, with 12 bases between. The CDR3 consists of 14 residues. The CDR3 spells CASSLGTHSDEQFF. The CDR3 DNA is TGCGCCAGCAGCTTGGGAACCCATTCAGATGAGCAGTTCTTC.

V is TRBV15 and J is TRBJ2-3, with 10 bases that match TRBD2. The CDR3 extends over 19 amino acids. With V trimmed by 5 bases and J by 0 bases, 14 bases remained unmatched. Germline loops: CDR1 LNHNV, CDR2 YYDKDF (reference sequence). CDR3: CATSGLASGRRASTDTQYF. CDR3 DNA sequence: TGTGCCACCAGCGGACTGGCTAGCGGGAGAAGGGCCAGCACAGATACGCAGTATTTT.

In DNA, the CDR3 is TGCAGCGTTGATGAGGGATGGACTGAAGCTTTCTTT. Amino acid sequence: CSVDEGWTEAFF. The chain carries TRBV29-1 and TRBJ1-1; D is uncertain. This CDR3 is 12 amino acids long. V lost 3 bases to trimming and J lost 5 bases, with 10 bases between them. Germline V gene data show CDR1 as SQVTM and CDR2 as ANQGSEA.

The CDR3 nucleotides read TGCAGTGCTAGATGGGGGGGTGGCTACACCTTC. This gives the protein CSARWGGGYTF. V usage is TRBV20-1 and J usage is TRBJ1-2, with D possibly matching TRBD1 (5 bases). Trimming stripped 2 bases from V and 7 bases from J, with 8 bases between. Germline V gene data show CDR1 as DFQATT and CDR2 as SNEGSKA (reference sequence). This CDR3 spans 11 amino acids.

The chain uses TRBV11-1 and TRBJ2-7; D is possibly TRBD2 (6 bases). Germline V gives CDR1 SGHAT, CDR2 FQDESV (reference sequence). The CDR3 runs 15 residues. The V and J ends lost 1 base and 4 bases respectively, with 14 bases between them. The CDR3 DNA reads TGTGCCAGCAGCTTAGAGAGAGGGCGGGGATACGAGCAGTACTTC. Its protein is CASSLERGRGYEQYF.

The V and J genes are TRBV28 and TRBJ1-6; D is undetermined. This CDR3 region has 19 residues. Deletions cut 2 bases from V and 5 bases from J, with 22 bases between. Per germline, CDR1 MDHEN and CDR2 SYDVKM. The CDR3 DNA follows: TGTGCCAGCAGTTTAATCGGGAGTCTGCCGGGTCACCATAATTCACCCCTCCACTTT. This codes for CASSLIGSLPGHHNSPLHF.

This rearrangement joins TRBV12-3 or TRBV12-4 to TRBJ2-1; 7 bases are a match to TRBD2. CDR3 size: 10 residues. V was pared by 8 bases and J by 14 bases, with 6 bases of the junction left unmatched. The CDR3 region has the DNA TGTGCCAGCCGGGGGGTTTGGGAGTTCTTC. Its protein product is CASRGVWEFF.

V is TRBV18 and J is TRBJ2-3, with D possibly TRBD2 on 5 matching bases. The germline V gene encodes CDR1 KGHSH and CDR2 LQKENI. The CDR3 totals 15 residues. Trimming shortened V by 5 bases and J by 3 bases, and 15 bases separated the two germline ends. The CDR3 DNA reads as TGTGCCAGCTCATCCCTCTCCCCGGGGACAGATACGCAGTATTTT. Translating gives CASSSLSPGTDTQYF.

The rearrangement joins TRBV4-1 to TRBJ2-1; the D gene is possibly TRBD2 (5 bases). V was shortened by 6 bases and J by 0 bases, with 15 bases between the two germline ends. The CDR3 length is 16 residues. Germline V gives CDR1 MGHRA, CDR2 YSYEKL. For the CDR3, the DNA is TGCGCCAGCAGTCCTTTGTCGGGAACCTCCTACAATGAGCAGTTCTTC. Translated, it gives CASSPLSGTSYNEQFF.

The rearrangement uses TRBV5-5 and TRBJ2-3; 12 nucleotides agree with TRBD2. The germline gives CDR1 SGHKS, CDR2 YYEKEE (reference sequence). This CDR3 comprises 16 residues. V shed 1 base, J shed 7 bases, and the junction held 7 bases outside the gene matches. The CDR3 DNA reads as TGTGCCAGCAGCTTGCGACTAGCGGGAGATGTAAATACGCAGTATTTT. Protein sequence: CASSLRLAGDVNTQYF.

This clone was observed at least ten times. This chain joins TRBV6-4 and TRBJ2-1; perhaps TRBD1 as D (6 bases). The CDR3 covers 15 residues. Trimming took off 3 bases at V and 5 bases at J, with 14 bases between the two ends. The V gene's germline CDR1 is MRHNA and CDR2 SNTAGT. CDR3 loop: CASSDTGQGHNEQFF. For the CDR3, the DNA is TGTGCCAGCAGTGATACAGGGCAAGGGCACAATGAGCAGTTCTTC.